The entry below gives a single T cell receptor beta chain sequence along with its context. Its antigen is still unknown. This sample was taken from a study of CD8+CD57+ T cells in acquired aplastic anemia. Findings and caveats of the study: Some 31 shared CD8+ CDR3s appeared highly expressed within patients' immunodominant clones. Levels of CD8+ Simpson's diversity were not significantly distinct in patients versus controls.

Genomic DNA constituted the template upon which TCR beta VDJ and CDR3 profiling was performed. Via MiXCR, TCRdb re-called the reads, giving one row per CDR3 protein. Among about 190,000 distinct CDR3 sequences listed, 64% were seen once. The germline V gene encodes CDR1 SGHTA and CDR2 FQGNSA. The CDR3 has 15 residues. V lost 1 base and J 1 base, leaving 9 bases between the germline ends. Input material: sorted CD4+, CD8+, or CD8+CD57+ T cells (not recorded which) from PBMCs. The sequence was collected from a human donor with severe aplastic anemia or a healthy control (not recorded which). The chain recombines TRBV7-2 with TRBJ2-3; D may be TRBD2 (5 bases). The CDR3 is CASSLGSGRTDTQYF. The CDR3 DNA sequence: TGTGCCAGCAGCTTAGGGAGCGGACGCACAGATACGCAGTATTTT.